The rows below give T cell receptor beta chains drawn from one sample of a study of early T cells in non-severe SARS-CoV-2 infection. TCRdb analysed the 5' RACE reads with MiXCR anew, one entry per CDR3 protein. The repertoire holds roughly 72,000 distinct CDR3 sequences, around 11% seen once, with 2.5% to 3.5% in the top ten. Material: whole blood, obtained at baseline. The receptors were sampled from an adult who was a healthcare worker with PCR-confirmed SARS-CoV-2 infection or an uninfected control (not recorded which). Each CDR3 is given with its conserved first and last residue. Each record gives: clone size, V gene, J gene, D gene, CDR3 DNA, CDR3 protein. D genes are given only for firm matches. Clone size appears in some rows only: once, few, many, or a class for an expanded clone.

clone size: .; V gene: TRBV6-1; J gene: TRBJ2-1; D gene: .; CDR3 DNA: TGTGCCAGCAGTGAAGCGCCGAAGGCTTCCCCATACAATGAGCAGTTCTTC; CDR3 protein: CASSEAPKASPYNEQFF
clone size: .; V gene: TRBV6-1; J gene: TRBJ2-2; D gene: .; CDR3 DNA: TGTGCCAGCAAGAAGGGAGGACAGGCGATGAACACCGGGGAGCTGTTTTTT; CDR3 protein: CASKKGGQAMNTGELFF
clone size: .; V gene: TRBV28; J gene: TRBJ2-4; D gene: .; CDR3 DNA: TGTGCCAGCAGCTCCAGGCAGGGGCCGGCCAAAAACATTCAGTACTTC; CDR3 protein: CASSSRQGPAKNIQYF
clone size: .; V gene: TRBV28; J gene: TRBJ1-1; D gene: TRBD1; CDR3 DNA: TGTGCCAGCAGTTCAGGGGGCGGCCACACTGAAGCTTTCTTT; CDR3 protein: CASSSGGGHTEAFF
clone size: few; V gene: TRBV12-3/TRBV12-4; J gene: TRBJ2-5; D gene: TRBD2; CDR3 DNA: TGTGCCAGCAGTCGAAGCGGGGACCAAGAGACCCAGTACTTC; CDR3 protein: CASSRSGDQETQYF
clone size: .; V gene: TRBV4-3; J gene: TRBJ2-7; D gene: TRBD1; CDR3 DNA: TGCGCCAGCAGCCGATGGACAGGGGAGTCCGAGCAGTACTTC; CDR3 protein: CASSRWTGESEQYF
clone size: .; V gene: TRBV7-9; J gene: TRBJ1-5; D gene: TRBD1; CDR3 DNA: TGTGCCAGCAGCTACGGGACAGGACAGCCCCAGCATTTT; CDR3 protein: CASSYGTGQPQHF
clone size: many; V gene: TRBV28; J gene: TRBJ2-1; D gene: TRBD2; CDR3 DNA: TGTGCCAGCACGGAGGCCGCTAGCGGCCTATTCTACAATGAGCAGTTCTTC; CDR3 protein: CASTEAASGLFYNEQFF
clone size: many; V gene: TRBV2; J gene: TRBJ2-7; D gene: TRBD1; CDR3 DNA: TGTGCCAGCAGCAGGACAGGGCCCGACGAGCAGTACTTC; CDR3 protein: CASSRTGPDEQYF
clone size: .; V gene: TRBV12-3/TRBV12-4; J gene: TRBJ1-2; D gene: .; CDR3 DNA: TGTGCCAGCAGTCCCCTTTGGGGCTACACCTTC; CDR3 protein: CASSPLWGYTF
clone size: many; V gene: TRBV28; J gene: TRBJ2-5; D gene: .; CDR3 DNA: TGTGCCAGCAGTGCTCACCTTTTGGTAGAGACCCAGTACTTC; CDR3 protein: CASSAHLLVETQYF
clone size: few; V gene: TRBV27; J gene: TRBJ2-7; D gene: TRBD1; CDR3 DNA: TGTGCCAGCAGTTCGACAGGGGCCGGAGGCTACGAGCAGTACTTC; CDR3 protein: CASSSTGAGGYEQYF
clone size: few; V gene: TRBV28; J gene: TRBJ2-7; D gene: TRBD1; CDR3 DNA: TGTGCCAGCGTTGATCCGGGACAGTACTACGAGCAGCACTTC; CDR3 protein: CASVDPGQYYEQHF
clone size: few; V gene: TRBV19; J gene: TRBJ1-4; D gene: .; CDR3 DNA: TGTGCCAGCCAACCCTCTCACGCGGGCGAAGGAGAAAAACTGTTTTTT; CDR3 protein: CASQPSHAGEGEKLFF
clone size: many; V gene: TRBV7-9; J gene: TRBJ2-3; D gene: .; CDR3 DNA: TGTGCCAGCAGCTTAGGAAACCCGCGGGGAGATACGCAGTATTTT; CDR3 protein: CASSLGNPRGDTQYF
clone size: few; V gene: TRBV7-2; J gene: TRBJ2-5; D gene: .; CDR3 DNA: TGTGCCAGCAGCTTAGCGCTAACAGAGACCCAGTACTTC; CDR3 protein: CASSLALTETQYF
clone size: few; V gene: TRBV11-2; J gene: TRBJ1-1; D gene: TRBD1; CDR3 DNA: TGTGCCAGCAGCTGGGGACAGCCTAACACTGAAGCTTTCTTT; CDR3 protein: CASSWGQPNTEAFF
clone size: .; V gene: TRBV12-3/TRBV12-4; J gene: TRBJ2-5; D gene: .; CDR3 DNA: TGTGCCAGCAGTTCGGTGGCGGCCCAGTACTTC; CDR3 protein: CASSSVAAQYF
clone size: .; V gene: TRBV7-6; J gene: TRBJ2-7; D gene: TRBD2; CDR3 DNA: TGTGCCAGCAGCCCCCGGACTAGCGGGGGGTCATCCTACGAGCAGTACTTC; CDR3 protein: CASSPRTSGGSSYEQYF
clone size: few; V gene: TRBV24-1; J gene: TRBJ2-3; D gene: .; CDR3 DNA: TGTGCCACCAGTGATACGCAGGGGACGCTAAAATCTAGCACAGATACGCAGTATTTT; CDR3 protein: CATSDTQGTLKSSTDTQYF
clone size: .; V gene: TRBV11-2; J gene: TRBJ2-7; D gene: .; CDR3 DNA: TGTGCCAGCAGCTTAGATGCCAGGAAACCCTACGAGCAGTACTTC; CDR3 protein: CASSLDARKPYEQYF
clone size: .; V gene: TRBV3-1; J gene: TRBJ2-2; D gene: TRBD2; CDR3 DNA: TGTGCCAGCAGCCAAGAGACTAGCGGAGCCGGGGAGCTGTTTTTT; CDR3 protein: CASSQETSGAGELFF
clone size: .; V gene: TRBV12-3/TRBV12-4; J gene: TRBJ1-6; D gene: .; CDR3 DNA: TGTGCCAGCAGTCGAAAGAGCCTACTAAATTCACCCCTCCACTTT; CDR3 protein: CASSRKSLLNSPLHF
clone size: .; V gene: TRBV20-1; J gene: TRBJ2-4; D gene: TRBD1; CDR3 DNA: TGCAGTGCTACTCTCGCAGGGACAGGGGTGGGCATTCAGTACTTC; CDR3 protein: CSATLAGTGVGIQYF
clone size: .; V gene: TRBV20-1; J gene: TRBJ2-7; D gene: .; CDR3 DNA: TGCAGTGCAGCCCGTGGCGGGCGAGGCGAGCAGTACTTC; CDR3 protein: CSAARGGRGEQYF
clone size: .; V gene: TRBV6-6; J gene: TRBJ1-5; D gene: .; CDR3 DNA: TGTGCCAGCAGCTGGAGTAATAGCAATCAGCCCCAGCATTTT; CDR3 protein: CASSWSNSNQPQHF
clone size: few; V gene: TRBV5-1; J gene: TRBJ2-7; D gene: .; CDR3 DNA: TGCGCCAGCAGCCCGGGACCGGGGGTGACCTACGAGCAGTACTTC; CDR3 protein: CASSPGPGVTYEQYF
clone size: .; V gene: TRBV4-1; J gene: TRBJ2-1; D gene: .; CDR3 DNA: TGCGCCAGCAGCCCGCTAGCAGCCTACAATGAGCAGTTCTTC; CDR3 protein: CASSPLAAYNEQFF
clone size: once; V gene: TRBV28; J gene: TRBJ1-6; D gene: TRBD1; CDR3 DNA: TGTGCCAGCAGTTTGACAGGGTTGAGTTCACCCCTCCACTTT; CDR3 protein: CASSLTGLSSPLHF
clone size: few; V gene: TRBV5-4; J gene: TRBJ1-1; D gene: .; CDR3 DNA: TGTGCCAGCAGCTTGTTGGCCGTAAACACTGAAGCTTTCTTT; CDR3 protein: CASSLLAVNTEAFF
clone size: .; V gene: TRBV6-6; J gene: TRBJ1-1; D gene: .; CDR3 DNA: TGTGCCAGCAGCTTACAGGAGAACACTGAAGTTTTCTTT; CDR3 protein: CASSLQENTEVFF